The 14 T cell receptor beta chains presented below share a single source sample, sequenced in a study of response to subunit inactivated influenza vaccine. TCRdb used MiXCR to reprocess the RT-PCR reads, holding one entry per CDR3 protein. The table records a few hundred thousand distinct CDR3 sequences, approximately 7.3% of them present only once. Material: PBMCs from blood, obtained around 25 months after vaccination. The receptors stem from a man aged 50 to 69 who received an inactivated influenza vaccine.

Notes on this clonotype: A much larger clonotype is one base distant, so this may be a read error. This chain links TRBV20-1 with TRBJ2-7; D remains ambiguous. V lost 1 base and J lost 3, with 10 bases in between. This CDR3 contains 13 residues. Per germline, CDR1 DFQATT and CDR2 SNEGSKA (reference sequence). The CDR3 loop reads CSARGNTIYEQYF. CDR3 bases: TGCAGTGCTAGAGGGAACACCATCTACGAGCAGTACTTC.

This clonotype showed up just a few times. V usage is TRBV20-1 and J usage is TRBJ1-2, with D unclear. Germline V gene lookup returns CDR1 DFQATT and CDR2 SNEGSKA (reference sequence). V was pared by 0 bases and J by 4 bases, with 6 bases between. The CDR3 is 12 amino acids. Here the CDR3 reads CSARDGLYGYTF. The DNA of the CDR3 is TGCAGTGCTAGAGATGGACTCTATGGCTACACCTTC.

This clonotype has just a few counts. The V call is TRBV10-3, the J call TRBJ2-2; no clear D. This CDR3 has 14 residues. CDR1 and CDR2 from the germline V gene are ENHRY and SYGVKD. V was pared by 8 bases and J by 0 bases, with 10 bases between. CDR3 amino acids: CAIGQFANTGELFF. The CDR3 coding sequence is TGTGCCATCGGGCAGTTCGCGAACACCGGGGAGCTGTTTTTT.

J is TRBJ2-5 and V is TRBV6-5, with TRBD1 as a possible D gene (6 bases). Trimming removed 1 base from V and 5 bases from J, with 14 bases in between. The CDR3 length is 15 residues. Germline assignment: CDR1 MNHEY and CDR2 SVGAGI. The CDR3 sequence is CASSYFQGPGETQYF. The CDR3 region has the DNA TGTGCCAGCAGTTACTTTCAGGGGCCGGGGGAGACCCAGTACTTC.

V usage is TRBV12-3 or TRBV12-4 and J usage is TRBJ1-3; unclear D gene. V lost 6 bases and J lost 5, with 14 bases in between. CDR3 length: 14 amino acids. Here the CDR3 DNA reads TGTGCCAGCAGCCGAGACATAGGAAGAAACACCATATATTTT. Encoded protein: CASSRDIGRNTIYF.

The chain employs TRBV11-2 and TRBJ2-3; D gene unclear. The V and J ends lost 1 base and 2 bases respectively, with 10 bases between them. The CDR3 length is 15 residues. Per the germline V gene, CDR1 is SGHAT and CDR2 is FQNNGV. Here the CDR3 reads CASSLVGGNTDTQYF. CDR3 DNA: TGTGCCAGCAGCTTAGTAGGTGGGAACACAGATACGCAGTATTTT.

This clonotype was seen a handful of times. The chain is built from TRBV20-1 and TRBJ2-5; TRBD2 matches at 8 bases. The V segment lost 5 bases and the J segment 2 bases; nucleotides outside the gene matches: 7. This CDR3 is 14 amino acids long. Looked up from germline, CDR1 is DFQATT and CDR2 is SNEGSKA (reference sequence). The CDR3 is CSASRTSLQETQYF. Here the CDR3 DNA reads TGCAGTGCTTCCCGGACTAGCCTTCAAGAGACCCAGTACTTC.

This clonotype was picked up a small number of times. This chain joins TRBV4-1 and TRBJ1-2; D is uncertain. The CDR3 sequence is 15 residues long. Germline V gene lookup returns CDR1 MGHRA and CDR2 YSYEKL. The ends were cut back, 0 bases at V and 1 base at J, with 9 bases in the middle. Here the CDR3 reads CASSQESTVNYGYTF. For the CDR3, the DNA is TGCGCCAGCAGCCAAGAATCAACGGTTAACTATGGCTACACCTTC.

This clonotype was recorded a few times. This chain links TRBV5-1 with TRBJ2-3; 8 bases fit TRBD1. Germline assignment: CDR1 SGHRS and CDR2 YFSETQ. V dropped 0 bases and J dropped 3; count of bases not matched to a gene: 9. This CDR3 has 17 residues. In DNA form, the CDR3 reads TGCGCCAGCAGCTTGGCCGGGAGACAGGGGAGGACAGATACGCAGTATTTT. This codes for CASSLAGRQGRTDTQYF. The full variable domain, in which reference TRBV5-1 and TRBJ2-3 provide the parts outside the CDR3, is KAGVTQTPRYLIKTRGQQVTLSCSPISGHRSVSWYQQTPGQGLQFLFEYFSETQRNKGNFPGRFSGRQFSNSRSEMNVSTLELGDSALYLCASSLAGRQGRTDTQYFGPGTRLTVL.

This chain connects TRBV5-1 to TRBJ2-5; 7 bases map to TRBD1. V shed 0 bases and J 2 bases; nucleotides not matched to a gene: 7. Germline V gives CDR1 SGHRS, CDR2 YFSETQ. The CDR3 is made up of 16 amino acids. CDR3 amino acids: CASSLGNRGWQETQYF. As DNA, the CDR3 is TGCGCCAGCAGCTTGGGGAACAGGGGTTGGCAAGAGACCCAGTACTTC.

V is TRBV18 and J is TRBJ1-4; D might be TRBD1 (5 bases). CDR1 is KGHSH and CDR2 is LQKENI in the germline V gene. The CDR3 spans 14 residues. The V gene lost 4 bases and the J gene lost 8 bases, with 14 bases spanning the gap. The CDR3: CASSRGTQPEKLFF. The CDR3 nucleotides read TGTGCCAGCTCACGCGGGACCCAGCCAGAAAAACTGTTTTTT.

The V and J genes are TRBV20-1 and TRBJ2-3; D unclear. The germline gives CDR1 DFQATT, CDR2 SNEGSKA (reference sequence). V was cut by 3 bases and J by 6 bases, with 7 bases left in between. CDR3 size: 11 residues. In nucleotides, the CDR3 is TGCAGTGCTAGCCATTCGGATACGCAGTATTTT. This codes for CSASHSDTQYF.

This clonotype was counted many times. The chain is built from TRBV5-1 and TRBJ2-1; TRBD1 matches 9 bases. Losses at the gene ends were 2 bases for V and 4 bases for J; bases not matched to a gene: 7. CDR1 SGHRS and CDR2 YFSETQ come from the germline V gene. The CDR3 consists of 16 residues. The DNA of the CDR3 is TGCGCCAGCAGCTTTACTCCGGGACAGGGATACAATGAGCAGTTCTTC. Translated, it gives CASSFTPGQGYNEQFF.

The chain has TRBV9 and TRBJ2-3; TRBD2 matches 9 bases. V lost 3 bases and J lost 4; bases outside the gene matches: 3. Germline CDR1 reads SGDLS; CDR2 reads YYNGEE. There are 14 residues in the CDR3. The CDR3 nucleotides read TGTGCCAGCAGCGACTTAGCGGGAGCAGATACGCAGTATTTT. Encoded protein: CASSDLAGADTQYF.